These 10 T cell receptor beta chains were sequenced from one sample in a study of breast tumors, draining lymph nodes, adjacent tissues. The lymph nodes were axillary draining lymph nodes from breast cancer patients. From the multiplex PCR reads, TCRdb called clonotypes with MiXCR, one entry per CDR3 protein. The repertoire holds over 200,000 distinct CDR3 sequences, with around 32% as singletons. The material sequenced was axillary lymph node tissue. These receptors were collected from a female donor with breast cancer. Some clones in this sample may be carry-over from other donors' samples.

In its sample, this clonotype was seen many times. The J gene is TRBJ2-3, the V gene TRBV15; D remains ambiguous. Trimming removed 0 bases at V and 4 bases at J, with 17 bases between. The CDR3 is made up of 17 amino acids. Germline assignment: CDR1 LNHNV and CDR2 YYDKDF (reference sequence). CDR3 sequence: CATSRELGFARADTQYF. The CDR3 DNA reads TGTGCCACCAGCAGAGAATTGGGATTCGCTAGAGCAGATACGCAGTATTTT. The complete variable domain, with remaining parts taken from reference TRBV15 and TRBJ2-3, reads DAMVIQNPRYQVTQFGKPVTLSCSQTLNHNVMYWYQQKSSQAPKLLFHYYDKDFNNEADTPDNFQSRRPNTSFCFLDIRSPGLGDTAMYLCATSRELGFARADTQYFGPGTRLTVL.

This clonotype was detected ten times or more. The chain carries TRBV19 and TRBJ2-7; D might be TRBD2 (5 bases). Germline lookup yields CDR1 LNHDA and CDR2 SQIVND (reference sequence). V gave up 4 bases and J gave up 4 bases, with 17 bases separating them. CDR3 size: 15 residues. For the CDR3, the DNA is TGTGCCAGTAGTACCAGCGGCAGCGAGCCATACGAGCAGTACTTC. It yields the protein CASSTSGSEPYEQYF.

Ten or more counts support this clonotype. The chain recombines TRBV6-6 with TRBJ2-1; D assignment may be TRBD1 or TRBD2 (5 bases each). CDR1 and CDR2 from the germline V gene are MNHNY and SVGAGI (reference sequence). With 2 bases removed from V and 6 bases from J, the gap between germline ends came to 11 bases. The CDR3 loop spans 14 amino acids. CDR3 amino acids: CASSYGDRGNEQFF. CDR3 nucleotide sequence: TGTGCCAGCAGTTACGGGGACCGGGGCAATGAGCAGTTCTTC.

This clonotype has at least ten counts. V is TRBV5-1 and J is TRBJ1-2; TRBD1 agrees at 8 bases. Germline lookup yields CDR1 SGHRS and CDR2 YFSETQ. Germline trimming cut 2 bases from V and 2 bases from J; bases unmatched to any gene: 5. The CDR3 sequence is 15 residues long. The CDR3 loop reads CASSFQGAGNYGYTF. The DNA of the CDR3 is TGCGCCAGCAGCTTCCAGGGGGCAGGCAACTATGGCTACACCTTC.

This clonotype occurred many times. This chain uses TRBV5-8 with TRBJ2-1, with unresolved D. V dropped 0 bases and J dropped 8 bases, with 6 bases sitting between them. CDR1 is SGHTS, CDR2 YDEGEE, per germline. This CDR3 contains 12 residues. CDR3 residues: CASSLVSDEQFF. The DNA for the CDR3 is TGTGCCAGCAGCTTGGTTTCGGATGAGCAGTTCTTC.

The chain joins TRBV9 to TRBJ2-3, with 7 bases aligning to TRBD2. Germline V gene data show CDR1 as SGDLS and CDR2 as YYNGEE. The length of the CDR3 is 15 residues. J lost 5 bases, V lost 0 bases, and 6 bases had no gene match. CDR3 DNA: TGTGCCAGCAGCGTAGATGGGAGGGCCGGAGATACGCAGTATTTT. This encodes CASSVDGRAGDTQYF.

This chain links TRBV20-1 with TRBJ2-2, with 12 bases lining up with TRBD2. The CDR3 is 16 amino acids. J was trimmed by 2 bases and V by 2 bases; bases with no gene match: 3. Per the germline V gene, CDR1 is DFQATT and CDR2 is SNEGSKA (reference sequence). CDR3 bases: TGCAGTGCTAGACCTAGCGGGAGGGCTAACACCGGGGAGCTGTTTTTT. This codes for CSARPSGRANTGELFF.

As for this clonotype: This may come from a read error, since a much larger clone is one base off. This chain connects TRBV5-1 to TRBJ2-3; 14 bases match TRBD2. Germline-derived CDR1 and CDR2 are SGHRS and YFSETQ. The J segment lost 1 base and the V segment lost 4 bases, leaving 8 bases of the junction unmatched. This CDR3 region has 18 residues. The CDR3 bases are TGCGCCAGCAGCCCGACTAGCGGGGGGGTGTATGGCACAGATACGCAGTATTTT. This sequence encodes CASSPTSGGVYGTDTQYF.

This clonotype was picked up many times. The CDR3 DNA follows: TGTGCCAGCACCTTGCGGGGCGGGAGGGCGAGCGGGGAGCTGTTTTTT. Protein product: CASTLRGGRASGELFF. The chain has TRBV6-1 and TRBJ2-2; the match to TRBD2 covers 9 bases. The ends lost 7 bases at V and 7 bases at J; junction bases unmatched: 13. CDR1 and CDR2 from the germline V gene are MNHNS and SASEGT. This CDR3 is built from 16 residues.

This clonotype was observed at least ten times. This sequence joins TRBV11-3 and TRBJ2-1, with TRBD1 identical over 12 bases. V gave up 0 bases and J gave up 10 bases; unmatched junction bases: 7. The germline V gene encodes CDR1 SGHNT and CDR2 YENEEA. The CDR3 is 16 residues long. CDR3 in DNA: TGTGCCAGCAGCTTAGAATTCGGGACAGGGGGCGTCGAGCAGTTCTTC. Protein sequence: CASSLEFGTGGVEQFF.